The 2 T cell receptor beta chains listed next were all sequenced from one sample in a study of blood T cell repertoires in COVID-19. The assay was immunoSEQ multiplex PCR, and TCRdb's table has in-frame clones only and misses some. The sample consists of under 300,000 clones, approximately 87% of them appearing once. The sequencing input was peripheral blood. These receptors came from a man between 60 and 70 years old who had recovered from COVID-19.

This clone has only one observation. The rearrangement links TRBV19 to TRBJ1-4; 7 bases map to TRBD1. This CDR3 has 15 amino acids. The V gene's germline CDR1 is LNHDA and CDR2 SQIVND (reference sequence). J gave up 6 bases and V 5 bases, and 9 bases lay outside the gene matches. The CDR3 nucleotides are TGTGCCAGTAGTTCTCAAGGGGGCGGACATGAAAAACTGTTTTTT. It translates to CASSSQGGGHEKLFF.

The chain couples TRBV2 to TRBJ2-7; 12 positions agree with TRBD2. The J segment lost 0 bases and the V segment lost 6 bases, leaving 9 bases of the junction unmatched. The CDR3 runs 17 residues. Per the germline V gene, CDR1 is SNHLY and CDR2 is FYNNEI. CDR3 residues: CASRPPGLAGHSYEQYF. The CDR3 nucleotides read TGTGCCAGCAGGCCGCCGGGACTAGCGGGCCACTCCTACGAGCAGTACTTC. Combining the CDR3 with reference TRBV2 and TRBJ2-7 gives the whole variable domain EPEVTQTPSHQVTQMGQEVILRCVPISNHLYFYWYRQILGQKVEFLVSFYNNEISEKSEIFDDQFSVERPDGSNFTLKIRSTKLEDSAMYFCASRPPGLAGHSYEQYFGPGTRLTVT.